The 3 T cell receptor beta chains below come from one sample, sequenced in a study of blood T cell repertoires in COVID-19. Sequencing used immunoSEQ multiplex PCR; TCRdb keeps in-frame clones, though not all of them. Of 65,000 to 90,000 clones listed, roughly 88% are singletons. The material sequenced was peripheral blood. These receptor sequences come from a woman aged 80 or over with acute or convalescent COVID-19.

The J gene is TRBJ1-2, the V gene TRBV5-6; no firm D call. The germline V and J ends were trimmed by 4 bases and 3 bases, with 10 bases remaining between them. This CDR3 has 13 residues. Germline assignment: CDR1 SGHDT and CDR2 YYEEEE. Written as DNA, the CDR3 is TGTGCCAGCAGCGACCCTCAGGACTATGGCTACACCTTC. Protein sequence: CASSDPQDYGYTF.

The genes are TRBV30 and TRBJ2-1; TRBD2 matches 7 bases. Germline loops: CDR1 GTSNPN, CDR2 SVGIG (reference sequence). There are 13 residues in the CDR3. The trim removed 0 bases at V and 6 bases at J, leaving 2 bases unmatched. The CDR3 sequence: CAWSVGEGNEQFF. The CDR3 DNA reads as TGTGCCTGGAGTGTAGGGGAGGGCAATGAGCAGTTCTTC.

V gene TRBV27 combines with J gene TRBJ2-1; D is unclear. The CDR3 length is 12 residues. Trimming stripped 6 bases from V and 2 bases from J, with 5 bases between. CDR1 MNHEY and CDR2 SMNVEV come from the germline V gene (reference sequence). CDR3 residues: CASRQAYNEQFF. In nucleotides, the CDR3 is TGTGCCAGCAGGCAGGCCTACAATGAGCAGTTCTTC.